This T cell receptor beta chain was observed in a study of blood T cell repertoires in COVID-19. About the research overall: COVID-19 samples, acute and convalescent, were from the United States, Italy and Spain. T cells, B-cell-depleted T cells, or PBMCs supplied cDNA or gDNA.

Germline V lookup: CDR1 SGHAT, CDR2 FQNNGV. There are 16 residues in the CDR3. V gave up 5 bases and J gave up 3 bases; unmatched junction bases: 9. Libraries were prepared by immunoSEQ multiplex PCR; TCRdb keeps only in-frame clonotypes and omits some of them. Of some 67,000 clones listed, 90% were seen once; the top ten hold just over 5%. This clone was detected only once. The genes are TRBV11-2 and TRBJ1-1, with 10 positions matching TRBD1. Sequencing was carried out using peripheral blood. This receptor was taken from a woman in her late teens or twenties with acute or convalescent COVID-19. CDR3 sequence (DNA): TGTGCCAGCAGCGGAGTGACAGGGGGCGCGGACACTGAAGCTTTCTTT. It yields the protein CASSGVTGGADTEAFF.